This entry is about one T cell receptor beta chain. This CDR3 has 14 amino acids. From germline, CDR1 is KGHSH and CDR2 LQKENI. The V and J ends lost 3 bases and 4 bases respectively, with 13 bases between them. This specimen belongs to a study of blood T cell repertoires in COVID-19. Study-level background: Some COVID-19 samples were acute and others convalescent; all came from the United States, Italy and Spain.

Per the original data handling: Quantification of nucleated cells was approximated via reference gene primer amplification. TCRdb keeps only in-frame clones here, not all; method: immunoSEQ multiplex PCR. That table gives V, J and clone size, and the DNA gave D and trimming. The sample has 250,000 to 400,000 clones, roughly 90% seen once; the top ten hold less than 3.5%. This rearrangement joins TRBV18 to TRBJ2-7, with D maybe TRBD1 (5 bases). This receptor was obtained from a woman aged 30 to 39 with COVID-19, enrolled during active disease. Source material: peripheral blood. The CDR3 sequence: CASSPWQGPYEQYF. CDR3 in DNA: TGTGCCAGCTCACCTTGGCAGGGTCCTTACGAGCAGTACTTC.